A single sample is the source of the 15 T cell receptor beta chains below, sequenced in a study of OX40 agonist ivuxolimab in advanced cancers. Sequenced by immunoSEQ multiplex PCR; TCRdb stores in-frame clones only, minus some. The sample records fewer than 90,000 clones, approximately 86% being singletons. The input for sequencing was CD4+ or CD8+ T cells sorted from blood, taken in a trial of the OX40 agonist ivuxolimab. These receptors were obtained from an adult with an advanced solid tumor such as melanoma, head and neck, liver or kidney cancer.

The chain couples TRBV6-1 to TRBJ1-2; D is unresolved. Germline CDR1 reads MNHNS; CDR2 reads SASEGT. Trimming took 1 base from V and 3 from J, leaving 0 bases between them. CDR3 size: 11 residues. The CDR3 DNA reads as TGTGCCAGCAGTGAAGACTATGGCTACACCTTC. Translating gives CASSEDYGYTF.

This clone was observed a single time. A much larger clone is a single base away; this may be a read error. The chain employs TRBV30 and TRBJ1-4; D ambiguous. V dropped 4 bases and J dropped 8 bases, with 11 bases sitting between them. This CDR3 contains 12 residues. Looked up from germline, CDR1 is GTSNPN and CDR2 is SVGIG (reference sequence). CDR3 in DNA: TGTGCCTGGACCCCGTCAGAGGAAAAACTGTTTTTT. Translating gives CAWTPSEEKLFF.

This chain connects TRBV7-2 to TRBJ2-7; 10 bases are shared with TRBD1. V trimming: 5 bases; J trimming: 7 bases; junction bases outside the gene matches: 5. This CDR3 has 13 amino acids. Germline V gene sequence: CDR1 SGHTA, CDR2 FQGNSA. The DNA of the CDR3 is TGTGCCAGCAGCCGACAGGGGGCGAGGGAGCAGTACTTC. Its protein is CASSRQGAREQYF.

V is TRBV9 and J is TRBJ2-2; 7 nucleotides line up with TRBD2. CDR3 length: 15 amino acids. Trimming cost V 2 bases and J 2 bases; bases outside gene matches: 3. Germline loops: CDR1 SGDLS, CDR2 YYNGEE. For the CDR3, the DNA is TGTGCCAGCAGCGTCGCTAGCGGAAACACCGGGGAGCTGTTTTTT. This translates into CASSVASGNTGELFF. Full variable domain (outside the CDR3, taken from reference TRBV9 and TRBJ2-2): DSGVTQTPKHLITATGQRVTLRCSPRSGDLSVYWYQQSLDQGLQFLIQYYNGEERAKGNILERFSAQQFPDLHSELNLSSLELGDSALYFCASSVASGNTGELFFGEGSRLTVL.

J is TRBJ1-5 and V is TRBV6-5, with D unclear. The CDR3 sequence is 14 residues long. Trimming cost V 5 bases and J 4 bases, with 12 bases left between them. Germline-derived CDR1 and CDR2 are MNHEY and SVGAGI. Here the CDR3 DNA reads TGTGCCAGCAGTCCCGGCCAAGGAAATCAGCCCCAGCATTTT. This encodes CASSPGQGNQPQHF.

J is TRBJ2-5 and V is TRBV18, with TRBD2 as a possible D gene (5 bases). The CDR3 is made up of 15 amino acids. Germline CDR1 and CDR2: KGHSH and LQKENI. V lost 3 bases to trimming and J lost 5 bases, with 16 bases between them. CDR3 residues: CASSPPEGYGETQYF. In nucleotides, the CDR3 is TGTGCCAGCTCACCCCCCGAGGGTTACGGCGAGACCCAGTACTTC.

This chain links TRBV18 with TRBJ2-1; 13 bases align to TRBD2. In germline, CDR1 is KGHSH, CDR2 LQKENI. This CDR3 has 16 amino acids. Trimming at V came to 5 bases and at J to 0 bases, leaving 1 base not matched to a gene. The CDR3 DNA follows: TGTGCCAGCTCAGGGACTAGCGGGACCTCCTACAATGAGCAGTTCTTC. As protein: CASSGTSGTSYNEQFF.

This rearrangement joins TRBV19 to TRBJ2-2; 9 bases map to TRBD1. Germline-derived CDR1 and CDR2 are LNHDA and SQIVND (reference sequence). This CDR3 has 14 residues. The V and J ends lost 4 bases and 7 bases, in that order; junction bases with no gene match: 4. The CDR3 is CASSTGTGYGELFF. CDR3 nucleotide sequence: TGTGCCAGTAGTACCGGGACAGGGTACGGGGAGCTGTTTTTT.

Regarding this clone: This specimen includes other DNA sequences encoding the same CDR3. This sequence joins TRBV30 and TRBJ1-5; TRBD1 might be the D (5 bases). The CDR3 is 15 residues long. In germline, CDR1 is GTSNPN, CDR2 SVGIG (reference sequence). V was pared by 0 bases and J by 0 bases, with 9 bases between. CDR3 amino acids: CAWSVPGSSNQPQHF. CDR3 DNA sequence: TGTGCCTGGAGTGTACCAGGGAGTAGCAATCAGCCCCAGCATTTT. The full variable domain, in which reference TRBV30 and TRBJ1-5 provide the parts outside the CDR3, is SQTIHQWPATLVQPVGSPLSLECTVEGTSNPNLYWYRQAAGRGLQLLFYSVGIGQISSEVPQNLSASRPQDRQFILSSKKLLLSDSGFYLCAWSVPGSSNQPQHFGDGTRLSIL.

This clone was seen a handful of times. The chain joins TRBV7-2 to TRBJ1-2, with TRBD1 matching over 8 bases. The V and J ends lost 5 bases and 4 bases, in that order; junction bases with no gene match: 6. In germline, CDR1 is SGHTA, CDR2 FQGNSA. The CDR3 is made up of 14 amino acids. Written as DNA, the CDR3 is TGTGCCAGCAGCCCAAACAGGGGGGGCTATGGCTACACCTTC. Protein sequence: CASSPNRGGYGYTF.

The gene calls are TRBV18 and TRBJ2-4, with 11 bases matching TRBD1. After removal of 3 bases from V and 6 bases from J, the junction contained 1 base not matched to a gene. Germline loops: CDR1 KGHSH, CDR2 LQKENI. CDR3 length: 14 amino acids. CDR3 region: CASSPGTGGNIQYF. Written as DNA, the CDR3 is TGTGCCAGCTCACCGGGGACAGGGGGAAACATTCAGTACTTC. Complete variable domain (other parts from reference TRBV18 and TRBJ2-4): NAGVMQNPRHLVRRRGQEARLRCSPMKGHSHVYWYRQLPEEGLKFMVYLQKENIIDESGMPKERFSAEFPKEGPSILRIQQVVRGDSAAYFCASSPGTGGNIQYFGAGTRLSVL.

The J gene is TRBJ1-2, the V gene TRBV6-1; 8 nucleotides align to TRBD1. V shed 7 bases and J 5 bases; nucleotides not matched to a gene: 12. The CDR3 has 15 residues. Germline V gene data show CDR1 as MNHNS and CDR2 as SASEGT. CDR3 residues: CASMPSGGADYGYTF. CDR3 DNA sequence: TGTGCCAGCATGCCCTCAGGGGGCGCGGATTATGGCTACACCTTC.

This clone was counted a single time. CDR3 amino acids: CASSFLGSNEKLFF. The CDR3 nucleotides read TGTGCCAGCAGCTTCTTAGGTTCCAATGAAAAACTGTTTTTT. The rearrangement links TRBV11-2 to TRBJ1-4; D is unresolved. Germline V gene lookup returns CDR1 SGHAT and CDR2 FQNNGV. V was shortened by 3 bases and J by 5 bases, with 10 bases between the two germline ends. CDR3 length: 14 residues.

This clone has a single count. The chain recombines TRBV19 with TRBJ2-1; TRBD2 agrees at 7 bases. V lost 4 bases and J lost 5; bases outside the gene matches: 8. This CDR3 comprises 15 residues. Germline V gene sequence: CDR1 LNHDA, CDR2 SQIVND (reference sequence). CDR3 in DNA: TGTGCCAGTAGTAGGGTCCTCGGGGGGAACAATGAGCAGTTCTTC. Protein sequence: CASSRVLGGNNEQFF.

V usage is TRBV7-9 and J usage is TRBJ1-6, with D perhaps TRBD1 (5 bases). The CDR3 totals 14 residues. CDR1 SEHNR and CDR2 FQNEAQ come from the germline V gene (reference sequence). V lost 0 bases and J 7 bases, leaving 7 bases between the germline ends. CDR3 nucleotides: TGTGCCAGCAGCTTAGCGGGGCCGAATTCACCCCTCCACTTT. The encoded protein is CASSLAGPNSPLHF.